The present TCR beta chain was sequenced within a study of blood T cell repertoires in COVID-19. Study-wide context: Sample material is recorded as cDNA or gDNA derived from T cells, B-cell-depleted T cells, or PBMCs.

In the original processing: By means of reference gene primer amplification, nucleated cell counts were estimated. Produced via immunoSEQ multiplex PCR; TCRdb's table is partial and in-frame only. V and J calls plus clone size are reproduced from that table; the DNA served to infer D and trimming. The sample includes roughly 26,000 clones, approximately 87% of them seen just once. The CDR3 spans 13 residues. Germline assignment: CDR1 SGDLS and CDR2 YYNGEE. The V end was cut by 0 bases, the J end by 5 bases, with 5 bases between. The receptor's source is a human donor with active COVID-19. The donor label of this sample is uncertain. Sequencing input: peripheral blood. The rearrangement joins TRBV9 to TRBJ2-2; no reliable D call. The CDR3 sequence is CASSVDLTGELFF. For the CDR3, the DNA is TGTGCCAGCAGCGTAGATTTAACCGGGGAGCTGTTTTTT.